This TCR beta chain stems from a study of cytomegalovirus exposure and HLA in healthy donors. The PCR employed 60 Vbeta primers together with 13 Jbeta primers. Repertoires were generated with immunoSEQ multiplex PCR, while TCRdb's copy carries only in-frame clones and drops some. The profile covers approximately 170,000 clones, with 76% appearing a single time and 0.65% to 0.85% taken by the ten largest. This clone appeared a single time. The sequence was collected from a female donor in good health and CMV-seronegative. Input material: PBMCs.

DNA of the CDR3: TGTGCCAGCTCACCCCCTAGGGGGACGGATGAAAAACTGTTTTTT. It yields the protein CASSPPRGTDEKLFF. This sequence joins TRBV18 and TRBJ1-4; D perhaps matches TRBD1 (6 bases). The CDR3 is 15 amino acids. Germline values: CDR1 KGHSH, CDR2 LQKENI. V shed 3 bases and J shed 6 bases, with 14 bases lying between them. The full variable domain, its missing parts supplied by reference TRBV18 and TRBJ1-4, is NAGVMQNPRHLVRRRGQEARLRCSPMKGHSHVYWYRQLPEEGLKFMVYLQKENIIDESGMPKERFSAEFPKEGPSILRIQQVVRGDSAAYFCASSPPRGTDEKLFFGSGTQLSVL.